This T cell receptor (beta chain) was sequenced in a study of immune heterogeneity within non-small cell lung tumors. Study-wide context: There were several squamous cell carcinomas, about 9 non-squamous carcinomas and 1 tumor not otherwise specified. Study-wide results and limits: Recurrence of identical dominant CDR3 beta clonotypes was observed across intrapatient tumor sites, concomitant with site-unique high-frequency clones. Comparison across individual patients showed largely distinct high-frequency T-cell receptor beta clonotypes. A significant, moderate positive correlation (R about 0.34) linked local T-cell clonality and tumor mutational burden.

A multiplex PCR containing 32 V primers and 13 J primers was used to amplify TCR beta CDR3. Using its own MiXCR run on the multiplex PCR reads, TCRdb lists one record per CDR3 protein. The table lists 10,000 to 12,000 distinct CDR3 sequences, just under 30% of them singletons. About this clonotype itself: The antigen is unknown.

The CDR3 covers 14 residues. Trimming cost V 4 bases and J 6 bases, with 15 bases left between them. The starting template was genomic DNA from bulk tumor, approximately 620 ng per sample. Several spatially distant biopsies were obtained per primary tumor intraoperatively. Curative surgery was undertaken by patients, who had untreated, newly diagnosed non-small cell lung cancer. Sample: lung tumor tissue. This receptor was taken from a woman aged 60 to 75 with non-small cell lung cancer. The rearrangement links TRBV12-3 or TRBV12-4 to TRBJ1-1, with TRBD1 as a possible D gene (5 bases). CDR3 DNA sequence: TGTGCCAGCAGTTACTACGGTACAGGCGCTGAAGCTTTCTTT. Encoded protein: CASSYYGTGAEAFF.